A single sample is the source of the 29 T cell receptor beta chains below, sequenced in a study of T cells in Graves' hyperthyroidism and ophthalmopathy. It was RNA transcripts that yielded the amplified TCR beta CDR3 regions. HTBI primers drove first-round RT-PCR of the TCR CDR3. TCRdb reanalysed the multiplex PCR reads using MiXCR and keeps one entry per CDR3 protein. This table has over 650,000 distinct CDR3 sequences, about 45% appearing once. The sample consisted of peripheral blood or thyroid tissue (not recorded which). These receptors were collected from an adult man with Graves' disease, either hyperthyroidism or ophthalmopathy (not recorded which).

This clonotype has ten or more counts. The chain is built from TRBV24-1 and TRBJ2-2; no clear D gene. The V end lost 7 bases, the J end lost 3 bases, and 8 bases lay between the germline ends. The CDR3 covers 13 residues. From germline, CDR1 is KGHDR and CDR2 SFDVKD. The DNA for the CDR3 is TGTGCCACCAGAAGTCCTCACACCGGGGAGCTGTTTTTT. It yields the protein CATRSPHTGELFF.

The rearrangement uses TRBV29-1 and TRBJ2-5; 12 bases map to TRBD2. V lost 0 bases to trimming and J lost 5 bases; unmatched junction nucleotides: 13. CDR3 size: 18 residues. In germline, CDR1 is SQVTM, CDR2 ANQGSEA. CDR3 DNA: TGCAGCGTTGAAGATATAACGGCTAGCGGGAGGGCCGGGGAGACCCAGTACTTC. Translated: CSVEDITASGRAGETQYF.

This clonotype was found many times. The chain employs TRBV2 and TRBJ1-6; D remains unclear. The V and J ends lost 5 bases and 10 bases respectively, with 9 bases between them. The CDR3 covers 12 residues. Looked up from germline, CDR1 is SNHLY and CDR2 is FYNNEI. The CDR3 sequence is CASSPMLSPLHF. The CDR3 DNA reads TGTGCCAGCAGTCCTATGCTATCACCCCTCCACTTT.

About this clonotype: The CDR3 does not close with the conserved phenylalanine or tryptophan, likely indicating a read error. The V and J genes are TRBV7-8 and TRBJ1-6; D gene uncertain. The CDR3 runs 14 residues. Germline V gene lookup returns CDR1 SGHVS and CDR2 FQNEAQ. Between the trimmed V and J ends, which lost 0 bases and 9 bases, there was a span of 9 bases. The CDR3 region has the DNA TGTGCCAGCAGCTTAGCGCCGAATTCTTCACCCCTCCACTGT. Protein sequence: CASSLAPNSSPLHC.

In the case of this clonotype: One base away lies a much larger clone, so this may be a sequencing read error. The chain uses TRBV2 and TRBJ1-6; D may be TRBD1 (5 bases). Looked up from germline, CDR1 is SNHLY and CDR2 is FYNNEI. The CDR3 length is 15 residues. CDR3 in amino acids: CASSLSGTSNSPPHF. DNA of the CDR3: TGTGCCAGCAGTTTGTCCGGGACGTCTAATTCACCCCCCCACTTT.

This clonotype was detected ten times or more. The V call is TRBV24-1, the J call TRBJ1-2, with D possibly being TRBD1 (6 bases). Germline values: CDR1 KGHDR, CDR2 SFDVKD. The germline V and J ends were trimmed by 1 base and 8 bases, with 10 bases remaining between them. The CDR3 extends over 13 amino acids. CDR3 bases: TGTGCCACCAGTGATTTAACAGGGTTAGGCTACACCTTC. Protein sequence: CATSDLTGLGYTF.

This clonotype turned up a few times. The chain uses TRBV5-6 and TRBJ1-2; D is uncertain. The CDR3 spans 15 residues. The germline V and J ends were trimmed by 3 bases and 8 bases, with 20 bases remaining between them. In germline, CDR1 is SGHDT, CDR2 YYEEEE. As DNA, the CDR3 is TGTGCCAGCAGCTCCCTTCTTGATAAGGGATGGGGCTACACCTTC. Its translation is CASSSLLDKGWGYTF.

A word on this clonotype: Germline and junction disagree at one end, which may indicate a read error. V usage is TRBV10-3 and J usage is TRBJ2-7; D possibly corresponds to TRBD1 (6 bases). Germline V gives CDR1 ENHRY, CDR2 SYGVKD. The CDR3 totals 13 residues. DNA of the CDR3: TGTGCCAGCAGTTACGACAGGTGGTACGAGCAGTACTTC. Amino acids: CASSYDRWYEQYF.

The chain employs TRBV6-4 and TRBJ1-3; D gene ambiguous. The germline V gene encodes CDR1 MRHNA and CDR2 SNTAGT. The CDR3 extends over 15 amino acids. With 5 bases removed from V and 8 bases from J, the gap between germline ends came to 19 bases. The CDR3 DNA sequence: TGTGCCAGCAGTAGACGGGATACTTATGGCTACACCATATATTTT. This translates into CASSRRDTYGYTIYF.

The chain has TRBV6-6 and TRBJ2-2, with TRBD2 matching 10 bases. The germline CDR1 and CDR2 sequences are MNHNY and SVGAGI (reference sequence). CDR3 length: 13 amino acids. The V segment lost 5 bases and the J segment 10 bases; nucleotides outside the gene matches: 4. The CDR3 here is CASSPSGRVELFF. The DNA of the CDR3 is TGTGCCAGCAGTCCGAGCGGGAGGGTGGAGCTGTTTTTT.

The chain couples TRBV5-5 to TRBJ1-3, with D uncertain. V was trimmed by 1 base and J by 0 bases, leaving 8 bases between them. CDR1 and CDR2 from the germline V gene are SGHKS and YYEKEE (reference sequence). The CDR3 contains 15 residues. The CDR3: CASSLFSDSGNTIYF. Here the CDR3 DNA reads TGTGCCAGCAGCTTGTTTTCAGACTCTGGAAACACCATATATTTT.

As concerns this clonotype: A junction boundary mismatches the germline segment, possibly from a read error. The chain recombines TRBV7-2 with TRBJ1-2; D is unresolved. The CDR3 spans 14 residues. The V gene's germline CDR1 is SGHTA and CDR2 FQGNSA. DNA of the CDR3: TGCGCCAGCAGCCAAGGGTTAGGGCCCTATGGCTACACCTTC. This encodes CASSQGLGPYGYTF.

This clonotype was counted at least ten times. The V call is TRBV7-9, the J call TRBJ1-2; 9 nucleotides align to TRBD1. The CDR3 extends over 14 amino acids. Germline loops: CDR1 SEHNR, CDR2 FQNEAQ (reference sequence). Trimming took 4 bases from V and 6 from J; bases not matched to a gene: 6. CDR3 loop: CASSYGTGKDGYTF. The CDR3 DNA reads TGTGCCAGCAGCTACGGGACAGGGAAGGATGGCTACACCTTC.

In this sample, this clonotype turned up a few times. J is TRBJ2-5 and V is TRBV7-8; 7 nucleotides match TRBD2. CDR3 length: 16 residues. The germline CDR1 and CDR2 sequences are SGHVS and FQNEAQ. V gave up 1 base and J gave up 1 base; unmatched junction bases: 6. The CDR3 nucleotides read TGTGCCAGCAGCTTAGATAGTGGGAGGGCCCAAGAGACCCAGTACTTC. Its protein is CASSLDSGRAQETQYF.

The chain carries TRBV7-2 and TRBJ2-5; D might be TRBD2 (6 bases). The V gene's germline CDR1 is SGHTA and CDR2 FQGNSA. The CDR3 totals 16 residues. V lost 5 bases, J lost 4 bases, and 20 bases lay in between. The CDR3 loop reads CASSLTDGGFSETQYF. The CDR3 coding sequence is TGTGCCAGCAGCCTCACGGACGGAGGGTTCTCAGAGACCCAGTACTTC.

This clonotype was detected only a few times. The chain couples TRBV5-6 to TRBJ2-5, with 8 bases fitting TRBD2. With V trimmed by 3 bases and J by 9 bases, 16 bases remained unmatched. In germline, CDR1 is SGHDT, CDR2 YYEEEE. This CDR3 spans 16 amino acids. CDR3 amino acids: CASSWRERGPREAQYF. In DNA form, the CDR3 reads TGTGCCAGCAGCTGGCGGGAGCGGGGGCCTCGGGAGGCCCAGTACTTC.

CDR3 loop: CASSMDLGKQYF. The CDR3 bases are TGTGCCAGTAGTATGGACCTCGGCAAGCAGTACTTC. The chain employs TRBV19 and TRBJ2-7; the D is unclear. Germline values: CDR1 LNHDA, CDR2 SQIVND (reference sequence). With 3 bases removed from V and 8 bases from J, the gap between germline ends came to 11 bases. CDR3 size: 12 residues.

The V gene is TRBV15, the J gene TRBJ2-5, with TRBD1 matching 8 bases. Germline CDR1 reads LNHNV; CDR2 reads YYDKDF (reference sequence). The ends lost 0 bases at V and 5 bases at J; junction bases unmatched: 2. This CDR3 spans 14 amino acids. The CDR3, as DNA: TGTGCCACCAGCAGAGATGACAGGGGTGAGACCCAGTACTTC. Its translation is CATSRDDRGETQYF.

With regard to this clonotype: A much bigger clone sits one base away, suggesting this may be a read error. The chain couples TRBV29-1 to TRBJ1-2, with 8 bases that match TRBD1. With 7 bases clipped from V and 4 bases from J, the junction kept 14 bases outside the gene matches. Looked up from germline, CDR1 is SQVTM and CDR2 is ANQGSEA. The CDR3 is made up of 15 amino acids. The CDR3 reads CSAAPGQGTSYGYTF. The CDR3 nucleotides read TGCAGCGCTGCCCCTGGACAGGGTACCAGCTATGGCTACACCTTC. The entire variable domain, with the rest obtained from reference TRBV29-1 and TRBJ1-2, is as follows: SAVISQKPSRDICQRGTSLTIQCQVDSQVTMMFWYRQQPGQSLTLIATANQGSEATYESGFVIDKFPISRPNLTFSTLTVSNMSPEDSSIYLCSAAPGQGTSYGYTFGSGTRLTVV.

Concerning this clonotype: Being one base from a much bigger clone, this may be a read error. This CDR3 is CATSDLFQRQHF. The CDR3 nucleotides read TGTGCCACCAGTGATCTCTTTCAGCGCCAGCATTTT. The rearrangement links TRBV24-1 to TRBJ1-5, with unresolved D. The CDR3 contains 12 residues. Germline CDR1 is KGHDR and CDR2 is SFDVKD.

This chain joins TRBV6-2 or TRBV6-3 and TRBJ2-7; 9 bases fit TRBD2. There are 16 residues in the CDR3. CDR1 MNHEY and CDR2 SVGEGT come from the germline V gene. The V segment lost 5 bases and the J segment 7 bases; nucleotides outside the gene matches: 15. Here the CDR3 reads CASSTLSGRSSREQYF. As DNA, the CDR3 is TGTGCCAGCAGTACGCTTAGCGGGAGATCGTCTCGGGAGCAGTACTTC.

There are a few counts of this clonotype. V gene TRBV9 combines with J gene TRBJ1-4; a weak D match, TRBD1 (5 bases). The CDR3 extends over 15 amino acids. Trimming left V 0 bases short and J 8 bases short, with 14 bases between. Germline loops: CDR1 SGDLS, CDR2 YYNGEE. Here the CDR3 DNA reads TGTGCCAGCAGCGTAGCGGGGGGACCTCGGGAAAAACTGTTTTTT. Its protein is CASSVAGGPREKLFF. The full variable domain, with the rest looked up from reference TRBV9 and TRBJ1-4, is DSGVTQTPKHLITATGQRVTLRCSPRSGDLSVYWYQQSLDQGLQFLIQYYNGEERAKGNILERFSAQQFPDLHSELNLSSLELGDSALYFCASSVAGGPREKLFFGSGTQLSVL.

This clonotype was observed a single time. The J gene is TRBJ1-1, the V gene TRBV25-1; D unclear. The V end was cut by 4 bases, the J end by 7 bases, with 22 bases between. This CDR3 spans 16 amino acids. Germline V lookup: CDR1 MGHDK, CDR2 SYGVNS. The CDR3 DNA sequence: TGTGCCAGCAGTGCTAGAGACCTTAGGGCGGAGTTTGAAGCTTTCTTT. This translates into CASSARDLRAEFEAFF.

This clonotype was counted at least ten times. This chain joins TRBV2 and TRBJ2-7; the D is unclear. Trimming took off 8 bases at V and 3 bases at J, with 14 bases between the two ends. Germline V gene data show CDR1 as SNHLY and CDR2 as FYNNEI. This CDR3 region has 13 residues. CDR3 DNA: TGTGCCAGCGGTTCGGGCACCTTCTACGAGCAGTACTTC. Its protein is CASGSGTFYEQYF.

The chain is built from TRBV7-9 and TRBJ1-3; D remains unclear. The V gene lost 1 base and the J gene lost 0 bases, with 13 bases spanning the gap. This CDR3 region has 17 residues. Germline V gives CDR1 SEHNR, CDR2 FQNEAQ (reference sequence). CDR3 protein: CASSLENTGDSGNTIYF. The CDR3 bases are TGTGCCAGCAGCTTAGAGAACACCGGGGACTCTGGAAACACCATATATTTT.

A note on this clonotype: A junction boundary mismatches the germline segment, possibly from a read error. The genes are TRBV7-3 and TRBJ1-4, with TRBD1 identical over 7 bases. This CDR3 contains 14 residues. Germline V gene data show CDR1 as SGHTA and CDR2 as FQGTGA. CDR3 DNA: TGTCCCAGCAGCTCCAGGGGGACCCACAAGGGACTGTTTTTT. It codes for CPSSSRGTHKGLFF.

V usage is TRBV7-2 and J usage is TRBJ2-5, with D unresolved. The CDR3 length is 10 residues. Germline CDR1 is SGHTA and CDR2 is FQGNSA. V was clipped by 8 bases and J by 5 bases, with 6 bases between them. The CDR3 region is CASPNETQYF. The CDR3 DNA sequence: TGTGCCAGCCCCAATGAGACCCAGTACTTC.

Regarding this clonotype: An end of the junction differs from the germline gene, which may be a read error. CDR3 bases: TGCGCCAGCAGCCAAGATATCGAGGCATACGCTTTCTTT. Protein sequence: CASSQDIEAYAFF. The V call is TRBV7-9, the J call TRBJ1-1, with D unclear. CDR1 is SEHNR, CDR2 FQNEAQ, per germline (reference sequence). The CDR3 spans 13 residues. Full variable domain (remainder filled in from reference TRBV7-9 and TRBJ1-1): DTGVSQNPRHKITKRGQNVTFRCDPISEHNRLYWYRQTLGQGPEFLTYFQNEAQLEKSRLLSDRFSAERPKGSFSTLEIQRTEQGDSAMYLCASSQDIEAYAFFGQGTRLTVV.

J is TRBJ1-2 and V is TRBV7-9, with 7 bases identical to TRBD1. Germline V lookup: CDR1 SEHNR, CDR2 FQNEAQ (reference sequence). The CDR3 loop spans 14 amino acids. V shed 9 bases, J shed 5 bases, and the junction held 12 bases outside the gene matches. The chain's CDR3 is CASSNQQGMYGYTF. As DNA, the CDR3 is TGTGCCAGTAGTAACCAACAGGGGATGTATGGCTACACCTTC.